This entry is about one T cell receptor beta chain. No antigen is known for it. TCRdb processed the reads anew with MiXCR; each CDR3 protein has one entry. Of about 830,000 distinct CDR3 sequences detected, approximately 30% appear once; the ten largest clones hold under 15%. The sample is drawn from a study of T cell repertoires in cytomegalovirus infection. Study overall: Indications came from public TCR beta signatures; they pointed to CMV infection and to a matching HLA type.

Germline V CDR1 and CDR2: ENHRY, SYGVKD. This CDR3 region has 14 residues. With V trimmed by 6 bases and J by 1 base, 3 bases remained unmatched. Notes on the study in general: The ex vivo response was dominated by HLA-C-restricted CMV-specific TCR beta clonotypes. Cumulative public TCR beta family frequency identified CMV carriers with the relevant HLA.

This material consisted of cultured CD8+ T cells from PBMCs, taken from culture after CMV antigen stimulation. The chain recombines TRBV10-3 with TRBJ2-5, with TRBD2 matching over 9 bases. This receptor was taken from a human donor in good health (CMV status not recorded). Some clones in this sample may be carry-over from other donors' samples. CDR3 bases: TGTGCCATCAGCGGGACTAGCTCCCAAGAGACCCAGTACTTC. Translating gives CAISGTSSQETQYF.